The 7 T cell receptor beta chains given below trace back to one sample, sequenced in a study of tumor-infiltrating lymphocytes in primary liver carcinoma. The study co-extracted DNA and RNA from 20-30 mg of unsorted bulk tissue. Making TCR beta cDNA involved roughly 0.55 ug total RNA and a constant-region primer. Researchers made the TCR beta libraries by running three nested multiplex PCR rounds with slightly modified ARM-PCR. With TRBV1-TRBV30 forward primers and a C-beta reverse primer, the first two PCR rounds were run for about 10 cycles each. TCRdb redid the calling of the multiplex PCR reads with MiXCR, one entry per CDR3 protein. The sample includes roughly 57,000 distinct CDR3 sequences, less than 85% of them seen just once. Sequenced: liver tumor tissue from sampling region 2. Subset: tumor region T2, inferior pole. Receptor source: a man aged 40-49 years with primary liver carcinoma and hepatitis B virus infection.

Concerning this clonotype: The junction differs from germline at one of its ends, possibly a read error. The rearrangement joins TRBV11-1 to TRBJ2-5; 7 bases are a match to TRBD1. Germline assignment: CDR1 SGHAT and CDR2 FQDESV (reference sequence). The CDR3 is 14 residues long. CDR3 in amino acids: CTSSGQVEVATQYF. The CDR3 DNA follows: TGTACCAGCAGTGGACAGGTGGAGGTGGCTACCCAGTACTTC.

Of note for this clonotype: A junction boundary mismatches the germline segment, possibly from a read error. The chain uses TRBV11-1 and TRBJ2-3; either TRBD1 or TRBD2 may fit D (5 bases each). Germline V CDR1 and CDR2: SGHAT, FQDESV (reference sequence). There are 19 residues in the CDR3. The CDR3: CASSSGGNSVGARTDTQYF. The CDR3 DNA is TGTGCCAGTAGCTCTGGGGGAAACTCTGTTGGAGCCCGCACAGATACGCAGTATTTT.

A remark on this clonotype: Relative to the germline gene, one junction end is altered; a read error may explain this. The chain carries TRBV6-2 or TRBV6-3 and TRBJ1-3, with TRBD1 as a possible D gene (5 bases). The germline V gene has CDR1 MNHEY and CDR2 SVGEGT. The CDR3 has 17 amino acids. CDR3 nucleotide sequence: TGTGCCAGCAGTTACGGGGGAATTGGTTACTCTGAAAACACCATATATTTT. Amino acid sequence: CASSYGGIGYSENTIYF.

V is TRBV29-1 and J is TRBJ2-3; perhaps TRBD2 as D (6 bases). Germline assignment: CDR1 SQVTM and CDR2 ANQGSEA. Trimming pared 6 bases from V and 5 bases from J, leaving 12 bases between. The CDR3 totals 12 residues. The CDR3, as DNA: TGCAGCGTCGTGTTGGGGGGAGATACGCAGTATTTT. It encodes CSVVLGGDTQYF.

About this clonotype: At one end, the junction sequence differs from germline, possibly due to a read error. V and J are TRBV29-1 and TRBJ2-1; D gene unclear. There are 12 residues in the CDR3. Germline V CDR1 and CDR2: SQVTM, ANQGSEA. The CDR3 here is CSVEGGYNEQFF. The CDR3 DNA sequence: TGCAGCGTTGAAGGCGGATACAATGAGCAGTTCTTT.

On this clonotype: The junction departs from the called germline gene at one end, perhaps through a read error. V is TRBV6-6 and J is TRBJ2-7; D ambiguous. This CDR3 has 12 amino acids. The germline V gene has CDR1 MNHNY and CDR2 SVGAGI (reference sequence). CDR3 amino acids: CANSPSLNEQYF. CDR3 nucleotides: TGTGCCAACAGTCCTTCCTTGAACGAGCAGTACTTC.

This clonotype was counted ten times or more. The chain uses TRBV5-1 and TRBJ2-1, with TRBD2 identical over 16 bases. Germline CDR1 reads SGHRS; CDR2 reads YFSETQ. The V and J ends lost 4 bases and 1 base, in that order; junction bases with no gene match: 5. This CDR3 region has 18 residues. CDR3 protein: CASSTGLAGGPSYNEQFF. The CDR3 region has the DNA TGCGCCAGCAGCACGGGACTAGCGGGAGGGCCTTCCTACAATGAGCAGTTCTTC.